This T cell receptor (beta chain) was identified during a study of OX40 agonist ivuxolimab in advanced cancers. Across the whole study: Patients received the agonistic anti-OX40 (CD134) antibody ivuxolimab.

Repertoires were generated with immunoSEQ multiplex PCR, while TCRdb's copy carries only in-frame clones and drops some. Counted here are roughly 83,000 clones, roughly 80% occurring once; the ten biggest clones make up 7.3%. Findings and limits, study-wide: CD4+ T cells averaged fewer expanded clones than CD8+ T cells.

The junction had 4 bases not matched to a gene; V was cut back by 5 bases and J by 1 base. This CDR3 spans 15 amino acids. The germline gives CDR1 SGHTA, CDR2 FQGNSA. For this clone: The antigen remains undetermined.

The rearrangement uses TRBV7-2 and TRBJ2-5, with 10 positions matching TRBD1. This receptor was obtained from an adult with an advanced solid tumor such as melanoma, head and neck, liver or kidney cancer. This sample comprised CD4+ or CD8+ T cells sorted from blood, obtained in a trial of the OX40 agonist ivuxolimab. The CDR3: CASSRGTGVQETQYF. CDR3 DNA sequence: TGTGCCAGCAGCCGGGGGACAGGGGTCCAAGAGACCCAGTACTTC. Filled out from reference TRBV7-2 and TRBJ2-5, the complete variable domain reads GAGVSQSPSNKVTEKGKDVELRCDPISGHTALYWYRQSLGQGLEFLIYFQGNSAPDKSGLPSDRFSAERTGGSVSTLTIQRTQQEDSAVYLCASSRGTGVQETQYFGPGTRLLVL.